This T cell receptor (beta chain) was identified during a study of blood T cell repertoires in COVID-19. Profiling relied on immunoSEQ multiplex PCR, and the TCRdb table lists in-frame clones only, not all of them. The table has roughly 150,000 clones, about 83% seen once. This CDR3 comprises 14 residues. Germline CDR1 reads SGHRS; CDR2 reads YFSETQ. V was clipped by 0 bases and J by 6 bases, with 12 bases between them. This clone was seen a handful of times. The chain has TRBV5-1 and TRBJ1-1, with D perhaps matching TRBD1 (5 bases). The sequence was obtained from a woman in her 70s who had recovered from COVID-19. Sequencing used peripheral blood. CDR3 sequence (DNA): TGCGCCAGCAGCTTGGTAGGCGGGGACGCTGAAGCTTTCTTT. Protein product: CASSLVGGDAEAFF.